This TCR beta chain was recorded in a study of technical replicates of blood from several donors. The CDR3 extends over 15 amino acids. The V segment lost 6 bases and the J segment 0 bases; nucleotides outside the gene matches: 6. The germline V gene has CDR1 LNHDA and CDR2 SQIVND (reference sequence). The repertoire was sequenced with immunoSEQ multiplex PCR; TCRdb's copy has only in-frame clones and lacks some. The profile shows 85,000 or so clones, approximately 95% of them singletons. Sequenced material: T cells isolated from PBMCs. V is TRBV19 and J is TRBJ2-3; TRBD2 aligns across 7 bases. The TCR comes from a human donor in good health. In DNA, the CDR3 is TGTGCCAGTAGAAAAGCGGGACCTAGCACAGATACGCAGTATTTT. Encoded protein: CASRKAGPSTDTQYF.